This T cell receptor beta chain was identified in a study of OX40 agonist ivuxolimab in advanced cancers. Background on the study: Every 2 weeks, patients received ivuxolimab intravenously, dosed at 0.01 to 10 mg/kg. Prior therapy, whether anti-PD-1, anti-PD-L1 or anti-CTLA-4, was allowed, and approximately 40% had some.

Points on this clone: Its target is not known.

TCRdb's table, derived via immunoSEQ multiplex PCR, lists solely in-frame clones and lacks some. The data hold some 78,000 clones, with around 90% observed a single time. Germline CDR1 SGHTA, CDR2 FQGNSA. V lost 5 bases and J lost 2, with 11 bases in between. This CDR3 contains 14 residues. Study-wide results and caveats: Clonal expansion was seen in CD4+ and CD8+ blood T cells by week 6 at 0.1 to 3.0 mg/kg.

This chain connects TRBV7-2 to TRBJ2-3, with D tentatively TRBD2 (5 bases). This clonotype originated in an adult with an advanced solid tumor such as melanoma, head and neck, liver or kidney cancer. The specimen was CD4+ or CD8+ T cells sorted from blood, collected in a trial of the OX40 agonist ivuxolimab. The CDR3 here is CASSPDFFTDTQYF. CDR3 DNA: TGTGCCAGCAGCCCGGACTTTTTCACAGATACGCAGTATTTT.